One and the same sample provided the 2 T cell receptor beta chains below, sequenced in a study of identical twins (dated by TCRdb to the mid-2010s). Library preparation employed 5' RACE. Data came from an Illumina HiSeq 2000. The public reads were reanalyzed by TCRdb: fastp trimming at Q25, MiXCR alignment, in-frame beta chains only. Entries are consolidated by CDR3 protein sequence, retaining the most common genes and DNA. This sample lists 400,000 to 500,000 distinct CDR3 sequences; 14% were detected once. The ten largest clones add up to more than 0.8% of the sample. Separately, the same data were catalogued under a study of yellow fever vaccine responses in identical twins.

Sequencing used CD4+ T cells sorted from blood. These receptors were taken from a woman under 30 in good health.

The CDR3 loop is CAWSVPGGTLYEQYF. For the CDR3, the DNA is TGTGCCTGGAGTGTACCCGGCGGGACCTTATACGAGCAGTACTTC. The chain combines TRBV30 with TRBJ2-7; tentative D call: TRBD2 (6 bases). The CDR3 length is 15 residues. Germline V gene data show CDR1 as GTSNPN and CDR2 as SVGIG (reference sequence). Trimming took off 0 bases at V and 4 bases at J, with 16 bases between the two ends.

The chain uses TRBV13 and TRBJ2-7; possible D gene TRBD1, 6 bases. Trimming pared 5 bases from V and 5 bases from J, leaving 13 bases between. The CDR3 is made up of 13 amino acids. The germline CDR1 and CDR2 sequences are PRHDT and FYEKMQ (reference sequence). CDR3 sequence reads: CASSANRVHEQYF. The DNA of the CDR3 is TGTGCCAGCAGCGCCAACAGGGTCCACGAGCAGTACTTC.